Below are 18 T cell receptor beta chains sequenced from a single sample in a study of the immune and genomic landscape of osteosarcoma (TCRdb year 2020). Post-treatment primary, local recurrence and metastasis tumors from poor-prognosis patients were used as specimens. The protocol used for the library was the immunoSEQ multiplex PCR assay. What TCRdb holds here is the immuneACCESS table cut down to in-frame rearrangements. Part of the clones is not present; checked against another copy, under half of the missing clones reflect an unresolved V gene, and the others are unexplained. In all, the sample holds about 4,600 clones, and roughly 78% of those were seen once. The top ten hold about 16% of the sample. The sample was osteosarcoma tumor tissue from the femur. The receptor source for this set is a human donor with osteosarcoma.

The V gene is TRBV27, the J gene TRBJ2-7; 16 nucleotides align to TRBD2. V lost 7 bases and J lost 2; bases outside the gene matches: 11. From germline, CDR1 is MNHEY and CDR2 SMNVEV (reference sequence). The CDR3 runs to 18 residues. In DNA form, the CDR3 reads TGTGCCAGCAAGGGATTTGGGACTAGCGGGAGGGATGCCTACGAGCAGTACTTC. Protein product: CASKGFGTSGRDAYEQYF.

This clone is large. V gene TRBV4-1 combines with J gene TRBJ1-5; 10 nucleotides agree with TRBD1. This CDR3 is built from 18 residues. Germline V lookup: CDR1 MGHRA, CDR2 YSYEKL. The junction had 12 bases not matched to a gene; V was cut back by 1 base and J by 6 bases. DNA for the CDR3: TGCGCCAGCAGCCAAGTCTGGGTGGCAGGACAGGGGGGTCAGCCCCAGCATTTT. This codes for CASSQVWVAGQGGQPQHF.

Only a few counts were recorded for this clone. V usage is TRBV4-1 and J usage is TRBJ2-5; maybe TRBD1 (5 bases). CDR3 size: 14 residues. Germline CDR1 reads MGHRA; CDR2 reads YSYEKL. V lost 0 bases, J lost 5 bases, and 10 bases lay in between. CDR3 loop: CASSQEQVGETQYF. The CDR3 DNA reads TGCGCCAGCAGCCAAGAACAGGTGGGCGAGACCCAGTACTTC.

V is TRBV9 and J is TRBJ1-2, with D unresolved. The CDR3 has 13 residues. The germline V gene encodes CDR1 SGDLS and CDR2 YYNGEE. The V and J ends lost 2 bases and 2 bases respectively, with 7 bases between them. In DNA, the CDR3 is TGTGCCAGCAGCGTTCACAGAAACTATGGCTACACCTTC. Translating it yields CASSVHRNYGYTF.

The gene calls are TRBV11-2 and TRBJ1-1; D gene unclear. Germline CDR1 reads SGHAT; CDR2 reads FQNNGV. The CDR3 runs 17 residues. V lost 0 bases and J 10 bases, leaving 24 bases between the germline ends. CDR3 region: CASSLDGWVGRPRSAFF. CDR3 coding DNA: TGTGCCAGCAGCTTAGATGGTTGGGTCGGGAGACCTCGTTCAGCTTTCTTT.

The chain uses TRBV7-9 and TRBJ1-2; 8 bases match TRBD1. J gave up 4 bases and V 5 bases, and 9 bases lay outside the gene matches. This CDR3 region has 15 residues. Germline assignment: CDR1 SEHNR and CDR2 FQNEAQ (reference sequence). CDR3 nucleotides: TGTGCCAGCAGCCAGAAAGACAGGGGACCCTATGGCTACACCTTC. It translates to CASSQKDRGPYGYTF.

This clone was counted a few times. The rearrangement uses TRBV19 and TRBJ2-7; 11 bases map to TRBD2. This CDR3 has 15 amino acids. Germline CDR1 is LNHDA and CDR2 is SQIVND (reference sequence). With 7 bases clipped from V and 5 bases from J, the junction kept 10 bases outside the gene matches. The CDR3 protein is CASTVAGGFMNEQYF. The CDR3 region has the DNA TGTGCCAGTACAGTAGCGGGAGGGTTTATGAACGAGCAGTACTTC.

The V call is TRBV19, the J call TRBJ2-3, with 8 positions matching TRBD2. Germline values: CDR1 LNHDA, CDR2 SQIVND (reference sequence). V shed 6 bases, J shed 1 base, and the junction held 0 bases outside the gene matches. The CDR3 extends over 13 amino acids. The CDR3 loop reads CASRTSGTDTQYF. For the CDR3, the DNA is TGTGCCAGTAGGACTAGCGGCACAGATACGCAGTATTTT.

The rearrangement joins TRBV19 to TRBJ2-1; TRBD2 is a possible D gene (5 bases). The CDR3 extends over 12 amino acids. Germline V gene data show CDR1 as LNHDA and CDR2 as SQIVND (reference sequence). Trimming removed 10 bases at V and 4 bases at J, with 11 bases between. This CDR3 reads CATEGRYNEQFF. In nucleotides, the CDR3 is TGTGCCACCGAGGGAAGGTACAATGAGCAGTTCTTC.

The rearrangement joins TRBV7-6 to TRBJ2-6; 8 nucleotides agree with TRBD1. V gave up 2 bases and J gave up 0 bases; unmatched junction bases: 6. This CDR3 has 18 residues. CDR1 is SGHVS and CDR2 is FNYEAQ in the germline V gene. DNA for the CDR3: TGTGCCAGCAGCTTATACGGGACAGGCCTCTCTGGGGCCAACGTCCTGACTTTC. Protein sequence: CASSLYGTGLSGANVLTF.

The chain links TRBV27 to TRBJ1-2; TRBD1 is a possible D gene (5 bases). The CDR3 length is 17 residues. Trimming removed 3 bases at V and 0 bases at J, with 17 bases between. CDR1 and CDR2 (germline): MNHEY, SMNVEV (reference sequence). The CDR3 coding sequence is TGTGCCAGCAGTTTCAGGGCCAGGGATGCAGCTAACTATGGCTACACCTTC. This translates into CASSFRARDAANYGYTF.

The V call is TRBV21-1, the J call TRBJ1-1; TRBD1, as called in the table, went unchecked against the DNA. TRBV21-1 is a documented pseudogene. This CDR3 is 18 amino acids long. CDR3 residues: CASSKGGGTGSGDTEAFF. DNA of the CDR3: TGTGCCAGCAGCAAAGGCGGGGGGACAGGGAGTGGGGACACTGAAGCTTTCTTT.

The J gene is TRBJ2-1, the V gene TRBV30; D gene uncertain. Germline CDR1 is GTSNPN and CDR2 is SVGIG (reference sequence). V shed 0 bases and J shed 9 bases, with 9 bases lying between them. The CDR3 contains 12 residues. The CDR3 nucleotides are TGTGCCTGGAGTGTAGCTAGTAGTGAGCAGTTCTTC. It specifies CAWSVASSEQFF.

The sample holds one count of this clone. V usage is TRBV5-1 and J usage is TRBJ1-1; perhaps TRBD1 as D (6 bases). CDR3 length: 15 residues. Per germline, CDR1 SGHRS and CDR2 YFSETQ. V gave up 4 bases and J gave up 1 base, with 14 bases separating them. This chain's CDR3 is CASSPMDRPNTEAFF. In DNA, the CDR3 is TGCGCCAGCAGCCCCATGGACAGACCGAACACTGAAGCTTTCTTT.

The chain couples TRBV7-6 to TRBJ2-1; TRBD2 matches at 7 bases. The V segment lost 4 bases and the J segment 1 base; nucleotides outside the gene matches: 7. Per germline, CDR1 SGHVS and CDR2 FNYEAQ. The CDR3 loop spans 16 amino acids. The CDR3 here is CASSSLAGNSYNEQFF. CDR3 in DNA: TGTGCCAGCAGCTCATTAGCGGGTAATTCCTACAATGAGCAGTTCTTC.

The rearrangement joins TRBV28 to TRBJ1-2, with D possibly being TRBD1 (6 bases). This CDR3 comprises 13 residues. Between the trimmed V and J ends, which lost 5 bases and 6 bases, there was a span of 13 bases. Germline lookup yields CDR1 MDHEN and CDR2 SYDVKM. The CDR3 nucleotides are TGTGCCAGCAGTCTACAGGGTCGTGATGGCTACACCTTC. This codes for CASSLQGRDGYTF.

The rearrangement joins TRBV30 to TRBJ2-3; 8 positions match TRBD2. With 2 bases clipped from V and 6 bases from J, the junction kept 7 bases outside the gene matches. This CDR3 has 14 amino acids. Germline V gene lookup returns CDR1 GTSNPN and CDR2 SVGIG (reference sequence). CDR3 in amino acids: CAWSPPGLGDTQYF. The CDR3 DNA reads TGTGCCTGGAGTCCACCGGGACTAGGGGATACGCAGTATTTT.

The chain has TRBV2 and TRBJ1-4, with 7 bases identical to TRBD1. Germline CDR1 SNHLY, CDR2 FYNNEI. This CDR3 contains 12 residues. V shed 7 bases and J 10 bases; nucleotides not matched to a gene: 6. The CDR3 here is CASTRDSRKLFF. DNA of the CDR3: TGTGCCAGCACCAGGGACAGCCGAAAACTGTTTTTT. The full variable domain, rest sourced from reference TRBV2 and TRBJ1-4, is EPEVTQTPSHQVTQMGQEVILRCVPISNHLYFYWYRQILGQKVEFLVSFYNNEISEKSEIFDDQFSVERPDGSNFTLKIRSTKLEDSAMYFCASTRDSRKLFFGSGTQLSVL.